Included here is one T cell receptor beta chain sequence, with context. Its target antigen remains unknown. From the germline J gene comes the end of the CDR3, since the read stops 3 residues before it. The data stem from a study of T cell clonality in common variable immunodeficiency (dated by TCRdb to the mid-2010s). On the study overall, not on this receptor specifically: The authors noted that sequencing repertoires of T cell subpopulations would be needed to clarify what caused the increased clonality in CVID. Correlations of repertoire features with clinical complications were constrained by heterogeneity among patients within the CVID cohort. CVID subjects shared fewer TCRbeta clones with each other than healthy controls did (p < 0.0001). Increased TCRbeta clonality was found in CVID subjects compared with healthy controls (t-test p = 0.018), with the increase being most characteristic of about a third of subjects. CVID TCRbeta sequences were reported to have fewer deletions and N-nucleotide insertions and to lack highly modified clones with 13 or more V deletions. Even though DNA input was the same, control samples had an average of roughly 76,000 unique sequences each, compared with roughly 30,000 in CVID samples.

Most CVID patients and most healthy controls were of Caucasian heritage. From each donor, roughly 5 to 8.5 ml of heparinized peripheral whole blood was collected. Genomic DNA from adults with common variable immune deficiency (CVID) and from healthy adult controls was the source for sequencing TCRbeta CDR3 repertoires. A total of around 22 healthy adult volunteers (around 12 female and approximately ten male; age range roughly 20 to 66 years, mean age around 32) were included in the control group. Diluted blood was density-centrifuged over Hypaque 1077 or Ficoll-Paque to isolate peripheral blood mononuclear cells. Genomic DNA was obtained from unsorted mononuclear cells through either Qiagen column purification or a centrifugation-based method. For sequencing, equivalent amounts of genomic DNA were input from CVID and control samples. For every sample, a 60 bp segment covering the rearranged TCRbeta CDR3 region was amplified and then sequenced. The immunoSEQ assay, a bias-corrected multiplex PCR combined with high-throughput sequencing, was used to amplify TCRbeta. In the source study's methods: Each unique nucleotide sequence was treated as a clone and annotated with V, D and J genes, copy number and frequency. Sequences were labeled productive if in frame, and non-productive if out of frame or containing stop codons. As previously described, clonality was calculated on the basis of Shannon's entropy. The predicted amino acid sequences of productive clones were used to derive the mean CDR3 Kyte-Doolittle hydropathy. Hierarchical clustering of scaled V gene usage was performed with the R hclust function using Manhattan distance and complete linkage. Sharing of clones by CDR3 amino acid sequence was evaluated by resampling 12 repertoires per group over 100 rounds. The repertoires were searched for approximately 70 published EBV-specific TCRbeta sequences and 200 to 300 published CMV-specific TCRbeta sequences. After two CVID samples that produced fewer than 10,000 sequences were dropped from the analysis, some 40 CVID repertoires remained. The table comes from immuneACCESS by way of TCRdb, which keeps in-frame sequences with V and J called. Part of the clones is missing from these tables; in studies checked, under half for an unresolved V gene and the rest for unknown reasons. That table is the source of V, J and clone size, and D and trimming were worked out from the DNA. The table notes about 34,000 clones here, none of them singletons. In total, the top ten clones hold 3% of the sample.

Sequences MGHDK (CDR1) and SYGVNS (CDR2) are obtained from the germline V gene. Clipping removes 4 bases from V and 0 bases from J, with 5 as the unmatched junction base count. The CDR3, cysteine through phenylalanine, is 16 amino acids long. Sequencing covers 39 bases of the CDR3, shown here with the frame starting at base 1. The TCR comes from a person aged 18 to 70 in good health. The sample was peripheral blood mononuclear cells. Recombination joined TRBV25-1 with TRBJ2-7, and 11 junctional nucleotides match TRBD1. The CDR3 bases that were read are TGTGCCAGCAGTGGCTCGGGGACAGGGGGCTCCTACGAG. Its coded protein is CASSGSGTGGSYE. The CDR3 in full is CASSGSGTGGSYEQYF.